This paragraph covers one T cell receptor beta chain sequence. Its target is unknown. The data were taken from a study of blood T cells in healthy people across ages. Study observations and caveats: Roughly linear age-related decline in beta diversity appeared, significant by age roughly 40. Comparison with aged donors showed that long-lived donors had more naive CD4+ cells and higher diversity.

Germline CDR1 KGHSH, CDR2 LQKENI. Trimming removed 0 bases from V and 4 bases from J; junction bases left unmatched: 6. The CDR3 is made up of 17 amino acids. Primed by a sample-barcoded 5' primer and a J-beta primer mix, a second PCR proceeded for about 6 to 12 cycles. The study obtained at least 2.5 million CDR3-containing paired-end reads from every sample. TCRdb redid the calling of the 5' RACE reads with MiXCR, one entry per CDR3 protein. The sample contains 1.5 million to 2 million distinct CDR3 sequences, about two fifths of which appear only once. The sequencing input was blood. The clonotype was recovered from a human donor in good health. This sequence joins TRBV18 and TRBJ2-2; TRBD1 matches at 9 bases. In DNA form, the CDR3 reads TGTGCCAGCTCACCACCGGGACAGGGACTTTCCACCGGGGAGCTGTTTTTT. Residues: CASSPPGQGLSTGELFF.